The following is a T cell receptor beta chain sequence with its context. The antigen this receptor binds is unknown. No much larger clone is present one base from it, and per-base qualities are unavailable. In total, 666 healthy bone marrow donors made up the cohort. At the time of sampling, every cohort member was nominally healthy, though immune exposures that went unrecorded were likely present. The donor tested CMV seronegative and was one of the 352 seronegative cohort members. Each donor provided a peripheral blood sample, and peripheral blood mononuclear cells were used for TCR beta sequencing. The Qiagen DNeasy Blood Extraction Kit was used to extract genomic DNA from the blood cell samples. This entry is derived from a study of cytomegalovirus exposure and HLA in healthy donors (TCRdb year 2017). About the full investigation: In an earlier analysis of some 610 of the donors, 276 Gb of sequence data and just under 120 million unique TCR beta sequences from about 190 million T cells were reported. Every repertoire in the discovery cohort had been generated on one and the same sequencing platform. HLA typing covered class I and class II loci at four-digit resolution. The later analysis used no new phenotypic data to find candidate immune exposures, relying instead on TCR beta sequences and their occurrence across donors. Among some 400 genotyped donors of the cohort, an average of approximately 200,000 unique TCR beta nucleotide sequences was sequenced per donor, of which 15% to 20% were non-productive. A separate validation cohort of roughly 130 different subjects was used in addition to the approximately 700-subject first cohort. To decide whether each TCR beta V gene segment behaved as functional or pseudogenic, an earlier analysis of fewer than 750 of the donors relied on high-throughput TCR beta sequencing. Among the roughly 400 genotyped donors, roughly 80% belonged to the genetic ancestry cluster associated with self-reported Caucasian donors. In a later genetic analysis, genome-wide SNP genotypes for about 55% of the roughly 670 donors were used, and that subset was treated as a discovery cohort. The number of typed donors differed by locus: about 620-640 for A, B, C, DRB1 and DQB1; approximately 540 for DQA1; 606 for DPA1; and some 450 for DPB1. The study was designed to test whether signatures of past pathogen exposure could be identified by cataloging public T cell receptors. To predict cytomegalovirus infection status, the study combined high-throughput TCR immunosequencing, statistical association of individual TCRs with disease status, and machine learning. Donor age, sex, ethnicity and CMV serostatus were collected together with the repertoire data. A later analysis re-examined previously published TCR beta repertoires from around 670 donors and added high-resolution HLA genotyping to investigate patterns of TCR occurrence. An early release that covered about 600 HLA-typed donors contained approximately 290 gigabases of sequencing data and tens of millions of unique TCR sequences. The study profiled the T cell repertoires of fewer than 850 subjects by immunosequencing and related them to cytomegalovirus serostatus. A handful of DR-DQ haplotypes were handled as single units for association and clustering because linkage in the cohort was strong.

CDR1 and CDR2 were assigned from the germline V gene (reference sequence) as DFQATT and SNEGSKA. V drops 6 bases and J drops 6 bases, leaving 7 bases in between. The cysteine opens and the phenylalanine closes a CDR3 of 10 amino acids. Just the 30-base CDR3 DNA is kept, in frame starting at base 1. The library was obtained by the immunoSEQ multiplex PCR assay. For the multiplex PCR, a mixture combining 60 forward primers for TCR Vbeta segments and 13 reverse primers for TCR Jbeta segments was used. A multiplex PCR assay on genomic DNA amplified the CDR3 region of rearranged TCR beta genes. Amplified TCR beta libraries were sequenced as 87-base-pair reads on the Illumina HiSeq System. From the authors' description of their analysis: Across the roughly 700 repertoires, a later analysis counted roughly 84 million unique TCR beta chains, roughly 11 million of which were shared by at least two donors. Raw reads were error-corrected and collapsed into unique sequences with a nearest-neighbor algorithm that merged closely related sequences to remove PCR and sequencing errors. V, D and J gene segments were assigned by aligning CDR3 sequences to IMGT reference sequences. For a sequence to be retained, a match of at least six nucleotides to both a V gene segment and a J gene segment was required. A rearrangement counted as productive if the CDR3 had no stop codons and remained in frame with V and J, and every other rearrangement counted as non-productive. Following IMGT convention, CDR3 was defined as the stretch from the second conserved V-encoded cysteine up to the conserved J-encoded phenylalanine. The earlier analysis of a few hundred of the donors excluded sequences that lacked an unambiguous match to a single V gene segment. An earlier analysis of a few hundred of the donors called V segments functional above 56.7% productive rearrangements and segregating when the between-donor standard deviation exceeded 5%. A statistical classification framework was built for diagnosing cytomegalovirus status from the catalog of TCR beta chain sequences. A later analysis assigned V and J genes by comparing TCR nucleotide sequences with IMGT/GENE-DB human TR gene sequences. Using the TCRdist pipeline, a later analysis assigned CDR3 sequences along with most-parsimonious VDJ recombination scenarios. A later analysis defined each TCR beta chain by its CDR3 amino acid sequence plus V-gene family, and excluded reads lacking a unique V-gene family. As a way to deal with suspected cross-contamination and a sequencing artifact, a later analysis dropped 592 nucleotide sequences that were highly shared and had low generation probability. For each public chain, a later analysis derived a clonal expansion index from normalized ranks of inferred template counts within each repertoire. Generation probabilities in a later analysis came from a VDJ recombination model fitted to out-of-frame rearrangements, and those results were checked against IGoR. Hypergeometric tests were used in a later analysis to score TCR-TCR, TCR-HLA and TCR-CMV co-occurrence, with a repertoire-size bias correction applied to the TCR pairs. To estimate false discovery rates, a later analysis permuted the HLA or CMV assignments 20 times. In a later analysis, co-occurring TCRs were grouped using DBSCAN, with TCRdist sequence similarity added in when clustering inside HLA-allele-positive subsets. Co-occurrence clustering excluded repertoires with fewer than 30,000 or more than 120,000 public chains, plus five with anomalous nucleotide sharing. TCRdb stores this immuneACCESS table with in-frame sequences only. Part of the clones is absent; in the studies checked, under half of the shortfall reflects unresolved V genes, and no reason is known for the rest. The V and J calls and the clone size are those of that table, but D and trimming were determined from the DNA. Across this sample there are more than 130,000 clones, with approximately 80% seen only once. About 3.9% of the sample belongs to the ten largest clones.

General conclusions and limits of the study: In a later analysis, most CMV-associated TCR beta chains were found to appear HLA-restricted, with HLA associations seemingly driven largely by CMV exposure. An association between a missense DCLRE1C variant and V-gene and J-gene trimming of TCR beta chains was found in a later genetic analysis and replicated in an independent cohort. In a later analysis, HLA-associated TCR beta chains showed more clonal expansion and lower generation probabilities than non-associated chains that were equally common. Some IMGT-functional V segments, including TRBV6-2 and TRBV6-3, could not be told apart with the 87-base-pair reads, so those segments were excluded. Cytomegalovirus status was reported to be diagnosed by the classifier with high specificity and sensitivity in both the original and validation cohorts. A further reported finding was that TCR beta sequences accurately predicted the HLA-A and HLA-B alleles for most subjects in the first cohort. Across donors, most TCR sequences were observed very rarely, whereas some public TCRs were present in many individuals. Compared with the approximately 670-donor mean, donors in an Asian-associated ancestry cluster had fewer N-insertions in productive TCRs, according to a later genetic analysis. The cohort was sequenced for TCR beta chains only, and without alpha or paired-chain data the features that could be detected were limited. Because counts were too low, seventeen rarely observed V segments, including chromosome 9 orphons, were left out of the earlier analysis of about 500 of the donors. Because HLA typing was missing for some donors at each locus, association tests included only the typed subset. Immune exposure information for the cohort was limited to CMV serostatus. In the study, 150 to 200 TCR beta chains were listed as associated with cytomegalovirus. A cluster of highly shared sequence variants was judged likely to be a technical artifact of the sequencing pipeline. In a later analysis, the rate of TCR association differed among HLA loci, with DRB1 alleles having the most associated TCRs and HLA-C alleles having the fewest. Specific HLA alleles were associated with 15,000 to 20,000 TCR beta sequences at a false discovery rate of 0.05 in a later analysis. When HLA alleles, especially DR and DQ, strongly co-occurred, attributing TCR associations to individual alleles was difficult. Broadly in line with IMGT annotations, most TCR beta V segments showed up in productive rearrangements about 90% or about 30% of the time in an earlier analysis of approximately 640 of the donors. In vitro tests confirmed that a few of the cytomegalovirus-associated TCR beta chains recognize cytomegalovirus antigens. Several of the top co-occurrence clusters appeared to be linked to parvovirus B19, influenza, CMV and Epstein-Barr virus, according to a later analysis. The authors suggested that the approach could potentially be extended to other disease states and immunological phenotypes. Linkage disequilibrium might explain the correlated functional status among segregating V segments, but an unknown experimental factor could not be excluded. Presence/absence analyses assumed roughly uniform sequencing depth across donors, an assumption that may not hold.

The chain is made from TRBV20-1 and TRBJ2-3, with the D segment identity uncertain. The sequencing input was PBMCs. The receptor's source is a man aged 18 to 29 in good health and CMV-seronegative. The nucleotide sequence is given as TGCAGTGCCCCTTTTGATACGCAGTATTTT. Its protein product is CSAPFDTQYF.